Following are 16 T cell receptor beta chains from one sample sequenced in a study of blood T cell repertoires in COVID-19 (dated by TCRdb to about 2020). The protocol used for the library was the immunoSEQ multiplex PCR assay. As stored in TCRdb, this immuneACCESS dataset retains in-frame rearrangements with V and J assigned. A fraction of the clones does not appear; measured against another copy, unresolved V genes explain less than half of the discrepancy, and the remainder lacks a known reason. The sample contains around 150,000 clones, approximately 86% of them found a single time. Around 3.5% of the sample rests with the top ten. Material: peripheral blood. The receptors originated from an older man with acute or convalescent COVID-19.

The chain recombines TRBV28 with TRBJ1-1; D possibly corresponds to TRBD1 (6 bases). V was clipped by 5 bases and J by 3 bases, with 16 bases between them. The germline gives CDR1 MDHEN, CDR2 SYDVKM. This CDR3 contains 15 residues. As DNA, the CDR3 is TGTGCCAGCAGTGAGAACAGGGCTCGCGACACTGAAGCTTTCTTT. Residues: CASSENRARDTEAFF.

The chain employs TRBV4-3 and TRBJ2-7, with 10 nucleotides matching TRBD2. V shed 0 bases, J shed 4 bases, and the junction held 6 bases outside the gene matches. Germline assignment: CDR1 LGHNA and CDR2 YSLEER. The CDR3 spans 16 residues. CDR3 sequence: CASSQDTLAGLYEQYF. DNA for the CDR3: TGCGCCAGCAGCCAAGATACACTAGCGGGACTATACGAGCAGTACTTC.

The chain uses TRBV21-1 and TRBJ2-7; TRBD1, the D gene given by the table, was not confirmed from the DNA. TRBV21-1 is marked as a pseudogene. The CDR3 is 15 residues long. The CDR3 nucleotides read TGTGCCAGCAGCAAAGAGAGACAGGGGAGGGGAGAGCAGTACTTC. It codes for CASSKERQGRGEQYF.

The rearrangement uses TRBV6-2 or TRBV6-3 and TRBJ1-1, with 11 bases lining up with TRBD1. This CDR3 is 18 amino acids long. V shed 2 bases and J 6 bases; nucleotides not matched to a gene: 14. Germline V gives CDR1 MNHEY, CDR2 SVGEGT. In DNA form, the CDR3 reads TGTGCCAGCAGTTACCAGTCCCGGGACAGGGGGATGAGCGCTGAAGCTTTCTTT. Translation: CASSYQSRDRGMSAEAFF.

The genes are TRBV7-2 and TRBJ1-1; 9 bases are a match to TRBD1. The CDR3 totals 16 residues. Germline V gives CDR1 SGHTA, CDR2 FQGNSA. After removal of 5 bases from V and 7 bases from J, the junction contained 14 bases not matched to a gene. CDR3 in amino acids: CASSPRGGQGRSEAFF. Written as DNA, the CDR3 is TGTGCCAGCAGCCCTAGAGGGGGACAGGGACGGAGTGAAGCTTTCTTT. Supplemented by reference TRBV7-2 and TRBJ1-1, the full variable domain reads GAGVSQSPSNKVTEKGKDVELRCDPISGHTALYWYRQSLGQGLEFLIYFQGNSAPDKSGLPSDRFSAERTGGSVSTLTIQRTQQEDSAVYLCASSPRGGQGRSEAFFGQGTRLTVV.

The CDR3 DNA reads as TGCGCCAGCAGCCTAGGGGGGGGGCTCCCTTACGAGCAGTACTTC. As protein: CASSLGGGLPYEQYF. The chain carries TRBV4-1 and TRBJ2-7, with D tentatively TRBD2 (7 bases). Germline CDR1 MGHRA, CDR2 YSYEKL. This CDR3 is built from 15 residues. The ends were cut back, 4 bases at V and 4 bases at J, with 17 bases in the middle.

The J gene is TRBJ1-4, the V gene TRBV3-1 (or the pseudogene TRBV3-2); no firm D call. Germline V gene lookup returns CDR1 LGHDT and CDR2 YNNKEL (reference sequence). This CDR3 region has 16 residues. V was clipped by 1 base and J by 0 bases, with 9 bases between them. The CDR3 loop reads CASSQAALATNEKLFF. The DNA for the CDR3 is TGTGCCAGCAGCCAAGCAGCGCTTGCAACTAATGAAAAACTGTTTTTT.

CDR3 sequence reads: CASSSVGGGTDTQYF. The DNA for the CDR3 is TGTGCCAGCAGCTCCGTAGGGGGAGGCACAGATACGCAGTATTTT. V gene TRBV7-3 combines with J gene TRBJ2-3; the D gene is possibly TRBD1 (6 bases). The CDR3 has 15 residues. Trimming removed 4 bases from V and 1 base from J, with 12 bases in between. Germline loops: CDR1 SGHTA, CDR2 FQGTGA.

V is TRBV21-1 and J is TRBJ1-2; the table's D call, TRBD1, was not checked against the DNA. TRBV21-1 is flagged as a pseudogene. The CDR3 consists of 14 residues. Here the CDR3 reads CASSKQGKNYGYTF. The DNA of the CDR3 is TGTGCCAGCAGCAAACAGGGAAAAAACTATGGCTACACCTTC.

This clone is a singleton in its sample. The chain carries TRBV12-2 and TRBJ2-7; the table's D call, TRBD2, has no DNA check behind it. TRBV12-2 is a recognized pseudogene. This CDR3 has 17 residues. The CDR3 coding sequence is TGTGCAAGTCGCTTAGAGGGAAGAGCGGGAGGGCCTCCCGAGCAGTACTTC. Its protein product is CASRLEGRAGGPPEQYF.

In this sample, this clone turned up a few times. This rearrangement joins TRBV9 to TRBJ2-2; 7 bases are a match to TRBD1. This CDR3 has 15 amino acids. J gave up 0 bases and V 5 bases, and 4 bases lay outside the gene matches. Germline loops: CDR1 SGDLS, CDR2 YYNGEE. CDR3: CASREGQANTGELFF. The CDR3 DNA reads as TGTGCCAGCAGAGAAGGACAGGCGAACACCGGGGAGCTGTTTTTT.

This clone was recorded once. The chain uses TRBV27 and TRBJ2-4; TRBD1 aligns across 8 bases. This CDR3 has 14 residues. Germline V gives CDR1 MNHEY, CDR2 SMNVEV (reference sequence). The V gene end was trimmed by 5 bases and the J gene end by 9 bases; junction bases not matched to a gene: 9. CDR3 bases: TGTGCCAGCAGTCCCCGGACAGGGACAAGCATTCAGTACTTC. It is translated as CASSPRTGTSIQYF.

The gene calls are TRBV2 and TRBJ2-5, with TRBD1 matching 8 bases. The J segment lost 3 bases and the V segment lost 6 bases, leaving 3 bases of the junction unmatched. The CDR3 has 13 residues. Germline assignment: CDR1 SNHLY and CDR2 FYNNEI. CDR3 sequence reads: CASRLDREETQYF. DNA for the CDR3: TGTGCCAGCAGGCTGGACAGGGAAGAGACCCAGTACTTC.

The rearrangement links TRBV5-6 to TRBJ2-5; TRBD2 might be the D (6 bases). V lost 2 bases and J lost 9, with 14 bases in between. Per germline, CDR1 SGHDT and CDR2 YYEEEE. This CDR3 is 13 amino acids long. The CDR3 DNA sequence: TGTGCCAGCAGCTTACCGGACGGGGAGGCCCAGTACTTC. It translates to CASSLPDGEAQYF.

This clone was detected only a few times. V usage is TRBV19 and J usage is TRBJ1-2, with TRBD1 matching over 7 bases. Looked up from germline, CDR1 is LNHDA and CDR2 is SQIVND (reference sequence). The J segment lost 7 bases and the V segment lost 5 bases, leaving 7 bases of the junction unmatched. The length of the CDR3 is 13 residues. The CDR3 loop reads CASSRQGTGGYTF. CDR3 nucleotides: TGTGCCAGTAGTCGACAGGGTACGGGTGGCTACACCTTC.

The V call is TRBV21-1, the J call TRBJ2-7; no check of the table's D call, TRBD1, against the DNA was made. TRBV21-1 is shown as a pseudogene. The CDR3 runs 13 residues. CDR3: CASSKPISYEQYF. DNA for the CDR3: TGTGCCAGCAGCAAACCGATCAGCTACGAGCAGTACTTC.